The 16 T cell receptor beta chains in this list originate from one sample, sequenced in a study of beta chain features in type 1 diabetes. Study-wide results and caveats: Among all four CD4+ subsets, Type 1 diabetes patients had TCRB CDR3s that were moderately but significantly shorter.

Their antigen targets remain unknown. Expressed TCRB transcripts were sequenced because the isolated RNA had all been reverse transcribed beforehand. Here immunoSEQ multiplex PCR was the method, and the copy in TCRdb shows in-frame clones only, minus some. The repertoire includes 600,000 to 700,000 clones, 9.5% to 15% of them detected once, and more than 0.1% sits in the top ten. The sequenced sample consisted of naive CD4+ T cells from blood. These receptors were taken from a man aged 25 to 40 with type 1 diabetes.

This clone was found a few times. The CDR3 loop reads CASSLVWGFHNEQFF. CDR3 coding DNA: TGTGCCAGCAGCTTAGTGTGGGGGTTCCACAATGAGCAGTTCTTC. The chain employs TRBV7-8 and TRBJ2-1; D tentatively reads TRBD1 or TRBD2 (5 bases each). Germline CDR1 is SGHVS and CDR2 is FQNEAQ. This CDR3 region has 15 residues. Trimming took off 1 base at V and 5 bases at J, with 12 bases between the two ends.

This chain joins TRBV4-3 and TRBJ2-3; TRBD1 might be the D (6 bases). This CDR3 is built from 15 residues. V was cut by 3 bases and J by 2 bases, with 12 bases left in between. The germline V gene has CDR1 LGHNA and CDR2 YSLEER. The CDR3, as DNA: TGCGCCAGCAGCCACGGTGGACAGTTCACAGATACGCAGTATTTT. Its translation: CASSHGGQFTDTQYF.

Only a few counts were recorded for this clone. The V and J genes are TRBV5-6 and TRBJ2-7; 9 bases match TRBD1. The CDR3 extends over 14 amino acids. The trim removed 5 bases at V and 1 base at J, leaving 4 bases unmatched. The germline V gene has CDR1 SGHDT and CDR2 YYEEEE. The CDR3 sequence: CASRSQGASYEQYF. The CDR3 DNA sequence: TGTGCCAGCAGGTCACAGGGGGCATCCTACGAGCAGTACTTC.

This chain uses TRBV5-4 with TRBJ1-4, with 7 bases lining up with TRBD1. With V trimmed by 5 bases and J by 8 bases, 9 bases remained unmatched. The V gene's germline CDR1 is SGHNT and CDR2 YYREEE (reference sequence). CDR3 length equals 14 residues. The CDR3 is CASSSQGIGEKLFF. CDR3 DNA: TGTGCCAGCAGTTCACAGGGGATAGGGGAAAAACTGTTTTTT.

This clone was seen only a few times. This chain joins TRBV11-2 and TRBJ1-6, with 11 nucleotides matching TRBD1. There are 15 residues in the CDR3. CDR1 and CDR2 (germline): SGHAT, FQNNGV. The trim removed 5 bases at V and 14 bases at J, leaving 11 bases unmatched. The CDR3 loop reads CASSRTGTGGLSLHF. The CDR3 region has the DNA TGTGCCAGCAGCCGAACCGGGACAGGGGGTTTATCCCTCCACTTT.

This clone was observed a handful of times. The V and J genes are TRBV4-3 and TRBJ1-1; 7 bases are a match to TRBD1. The V gene end was trimmed by 4 bases and the J gene end by 1 base; junction bases not matched to a gene: 6. CDR1 is LGHNA, CDR2 YSLEER, per germline. The CDR3 is 15 residues long. DNA of the CDR3: TGCGCCAGCAGCCCTTACCACAGGGGGAACACTGAAGCTTTCTTT. Translating it yields CASSPYHRGNTEAFF.

The rearrangement joins TRBV18 to TRBJ1-3; D is perhaps TRBD1 (5 bases). The V gene lost 3 bases and the J gene lost 0 bases, with 9 bases spanning the gap. Germline CDR1 KGHSH, CDR2 LQKENI. This CDR3 spans 15 amino acids. This CDR3 is CASSPGGSSGNTIYF. The CDR3 DNA reads as TGTGCCAGCTCACCCGGGGGGAGCTCTGGAAACACCATATATTTT.

This clone was counted between two and nine times. V gene TRBV29-1 combines with J gene TRBJ2-1; 11 bases match TRBD1. Germline V lookup: CDR1 SQVTM, CDR2 ANQGSEA. Germline trimming cut 3 bases from V and 4 bases from J; bases unmatched to any gene: 2. The CDR3 loop spans 14 amino acids. The CDR3 loop is CSVDGTGGYNEQFF. In DNA form, the CDR3 reads TGCAGCGTTGACGGGACAGGGGGTTACAATGAGCAGTTCTTC.

This clone was seen more than once but under ten times. J is TRBJ2-2 and V is TRBV5-6; TRBD2 might be the D (5 bases). Germline CDR1 SGHDT, CDR2 YYEEEE. Trimming pared 1 base from V and 3 bases from J, leaving 10 bases between. The CDR3 is 15 amino acids. The CDR3 region is CASSLISGYTGELFF. The CDR3, as DNA: TGTGCCAGCAGCTTGATCAGCGGATACACCGGGGAGCTGTTTTTT.

The CDR3 loop reads CASSLAGEQFF. The CDR3 coding sequence is TGCGCCAGCAGCTTGGCCGGTGAGCAGTTCTTC. The chain has TRBV5-1 and TRBJ2-1; D call uncertain. V shed 0 bases and J shed 9 bases, with 4 bases lying between them. This CDR3 spans 11 amino acids. Germline CDR1 and CDR2: SGHRS and YFSETQ.

CDR3 residues: CASSLWDHRDTQYF. The CDR3 nucleotides read TGTGCCAGCAGCTTGTGGGACCACCGTGATACGCAGTATTTT. The gene calls are TRBV5-4 and TRBJ2-3; D tentatively reads TRBD1 or TRBD2 (5 bases each). This CDR3 has 14 amino acids. Germline assignment: CDR1 SGHNT and CDR2 YYREEE (reference sequence). V was trimmed by 1 base and J by 6 bases, leaving 12 bases between them. The full variable domain, in which reference TRBV5-4 and TRBJ2-3 provide the parts outside the CDR3, is ETGVTQSPTHLIKTRGQQVTLRCSSQSGHNTVSWYQQALGQGPQFIFQYYREEENGRGNFPPRFSGLQFPNYSSELNVNALELDDSALYLCASSLWDHRDTQYFGPGTRLTVL.

The CDR3 coding sequence is TGTGCCAGTAGTACACGGACAGACGGAAACACCATATATTTT. It encodes CASSTRTDGNTIYF. The chain has TRBV19 and TRBJ1-3; TRBD1 is a possible D gene (6 bases). Trimming pared 4 bases from V and 4 bases from J, leaving 11 bases between. The CDR3 runs to 14 residues. Germline V CDR1 and CDR2: LNHDA, SQIVND (reference sequence). The whole variable domain, remainder taken from reference TRBV19 and TRBJ1-3, is DGGITQSPKYLFRKEGQNVTLSCEQNLNHDAMYWYRQDPGQGLRLIYYSQIVNDFQKGDIAEGYSVSREKKESFPLTVTSAQKNPTAFYLCASSTRTDGNTIYFGEGSWLTVV.

This clone was seen more than once but under ten times. The rearrangement uses TRBV5-1 and TRBJ2-3, with TRBD2 matching 10 bases. J gave up 4 bases and V 4 bases, and 9 bases lay outside the gene matches. Germline CDR1 is SGHRS and CDR2 is YFSETQ. CDR3 length: 16 residues. CDR3 loop: CASSVGTSAASDTQYF. CDR3 nucleotides: TGCGCCAGCAGCGTCGGGACTAGCGCGGCCTCAGATACGCAGTATTTT.

This clone was observed a few times. This chain links TRBV7-9 with TRBJ2-1; 11 bases agree with TRBD2. The CDR3 sequence is 15 residues long. Looked up from germline, CDR1 is SEHNR and CDR2 is FQNEAQ (reference sequence). V was clipped by 1 base and J by 8 bases; unmatched bases: 4. The CDR3 sequence: CASSLGLAGGYEQFF. Here the CDR3 DNA reads TGTGCCAGCAGCTTAGGTCTAGCGGGAGGTTATGAGCAGTTCTTC.

The gene calls are TRBV27 and TRBJ1-5, with 9 positions matching TRBD1. In germline, CDR1 is MNHEY, CDR2 SMNVEV (reference sequence). This CDR3 region has 15 residues. V gave up 5 bases and J gave up 4 bases; unmatched junction bases: 6. The CDR3 is CASSTNRGRNQPQHF. CDR3 coding DNA: TGTGCCAGCAGTACCAACAGGGGGCGAAATCAGCCCCAGCATTTT.

This clone was counted a few times. The CDR3 DNA follows: TGTGCCAGCAGCTTGGTCGACCCTGGCTATGGCTACACCTTC. Protein: CASSLVDPGYGYTF. The chain joins TRBV5-4 to TRBJ1-2; D unclear. Trimming left V 0 bases short and J 4 bases short, with 10 bases between. The CDR3 covers 14 residues. CDR1 and CDR2 (germline): SGHNT, YYREEE (reference sequence).